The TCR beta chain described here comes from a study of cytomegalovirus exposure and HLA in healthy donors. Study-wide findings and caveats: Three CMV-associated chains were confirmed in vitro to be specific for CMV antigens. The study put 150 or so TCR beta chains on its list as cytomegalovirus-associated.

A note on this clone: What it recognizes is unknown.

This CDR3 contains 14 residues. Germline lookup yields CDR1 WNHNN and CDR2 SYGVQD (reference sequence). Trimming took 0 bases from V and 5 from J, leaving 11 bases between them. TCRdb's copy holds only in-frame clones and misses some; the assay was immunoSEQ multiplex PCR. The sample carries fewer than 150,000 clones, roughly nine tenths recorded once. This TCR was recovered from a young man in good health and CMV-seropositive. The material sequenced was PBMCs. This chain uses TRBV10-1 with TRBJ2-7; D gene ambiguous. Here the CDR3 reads CASSESRVSHEQYF. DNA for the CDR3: TGCGCCAGCAGTGAGTCTCGGGTATCCCACGAGCAGTACTTC.